These 8 T cell receptor beta chains share one sample of origin, sequenced in a study of OX40 agonist ivuxolimab in advanced cancers. Using immunoSEQ multiplex PCR, the repertoire was profiled, and TCRdb retains in-frame clones only, with some absent. The sample lists around 65,000 clones; over 75% were seen once. Specimen: CD4+ or CD8+ T cells sorted from blood, collected in a trial of the OX40 agonist ivuxolimab. The source is an adult with an advanced solid tumor such as melanoma, head and neck, liver or kidney cancer.

The chain links TRBV6-1 to TRBJ2-5, with 10 bases that match TRBD2. Germline CDR1 is MNHNS and CDR2 is SASEGT. The V and J ends lost 6 bases and 4 bases, in that order; junction bases with no gene match: 8. This CDR3 is built from 15 residues. CDR3 loop: CASRTTLAGGETQYF. CDR3 in DNA: TGTGCCAGCAGGACCACTTTAGCGGGAGGAGAGACCCAGTACTTC.

This rearrangement joins TRBV5-1 to TRBJ2-4; no clear D. The CDR3 length is 15 residues. From germline, CDR1 is SGHRS and CDR2 YFSETQ. V lost 0 bases, J lost 1 base, and 8 bases lay in between. The CDR3, as DNA: TGCGCCAGCAGCTTGGGGGGTTCGGCCAAAAACATTCAGTACTTC. Amino acids: CASSLGGSAKNIQYF.

This rearrangement joins TRBV6-1 to TRBJ1-5; the D is unclear. Germline CDR1 MNHNS, CDR2 SASEGT. V was cut by 5 bases and J by 7 bases, with 9 bases left in between. The CDR3 contains 12 residues. The CDR3 DNA is TGTGCCAGCAGTACGGGGTGGCAGCCCCAGCATTTT. This encodes CASSTGWQPQHF.

J is TRBJ2-3 and V is TRBV28, with TRBD2 matching 10 bases. Germline V gene sequence: CDR1 MDHEN, CDR2 SYDVKM. The CDR3 runs 15 residues. The junction had 2 bases not matched to a gene; V was cut back by 4 bases and J by 1 base. The CDR3 here is CASSSLAGRTDTQYF. CDR3 DNA: TGTGCCAGCAGTTCACTAGCGGGACGCACAGATACGCAGTATTTT.

In this sample, this clone turned up a few times. The chain joins TRBV5-6 to TRBJ1-6, with D unresolved. This CDR3 is built from 14 residues. The V gene's germline CDR1 is SGHDT and CDR2 YYEEEE. Trimming stripped 4 bases from V and 1 base from J, with 6 bases between. CDR3 amino acids: CASSKMSYNSPLHF. The CDR3 nucleotides read TGTGCCAGCAGCAAAATGTCCTATAATTCACCCCTCCACTTT.

V and J are TRBV25-1 and TRBJ1-1; no reliable D call. CDR3 length: 14 amino acids. V lost 4 bases and J 1 base, leaving 10 bases between the germline ends. CDR1 and CDR2 from the germline V gene are MGHDK and SYGVNS. CDR3 amino acids: CASSAGIPNTEAFF. The CDR3 bases are TGTGCCAGCAGTGCCGGGATCCCGAACACTGAAGCTTTCTTT.

The CDR3: CASSLVRAPYNEQFF. CDR3 in DNA: TGTGCCAGCAGCTTAGTGAGGGCTCCCTACAATGAGCAGTTCTTC. V is TRBV11-3 and J is TRBJ2-1; D is perhaps TRBD2 (5 bases). Trimming left V 1 base short and J 2 bases short, with 9 bases between. Germline values: CDR1 SGHNT, CDR2 YENEEA. The CDR3 extends over 15 amino acids.

The gene calls are TRBV5-1 and TRBJ1-6; 9 bases align to TRBD1. J lost 3 bases, V lost 0 bases, and 10 bases had no gene match. In germline, CDR1 is SGHRS, CDR2 YFSETQ. This CDR3 contains 19 residues. The chain's CDR3 is CASSLGGTGGMDYNSPLHF. The CDR3, as DNA: TGCGCCAGCAGCTTGGGGGGTACAGGGGGCATGGACTATAATTCACCCCTCCACTTT. The whole variable domain, filled in from reference TRBV5-1 and TRBJ1-6, reads KAGVTQTPRYLIKTRGQQVTLSCSPISGHRSVSWYQQTPGQGLQFLFEYFSETQRNKGNFPGRFSGRQFSNSRSEMNVSTLELGDSALYLCASSLGGTGGMDYNSPLHFGNGTRLTVT.